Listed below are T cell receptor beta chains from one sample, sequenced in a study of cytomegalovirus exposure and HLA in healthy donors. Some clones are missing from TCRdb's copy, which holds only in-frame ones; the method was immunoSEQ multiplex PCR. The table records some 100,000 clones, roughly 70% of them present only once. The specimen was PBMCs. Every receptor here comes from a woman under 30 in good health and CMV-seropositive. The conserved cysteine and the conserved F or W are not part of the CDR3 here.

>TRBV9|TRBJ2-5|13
ASSMNSGRGETQY
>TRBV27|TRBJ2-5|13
ASGPGVRGGETQY
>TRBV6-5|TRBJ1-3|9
ASGRPGTIY
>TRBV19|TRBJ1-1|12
ASSIVDRPTEAF
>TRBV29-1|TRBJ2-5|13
SVRGGSSEKETQY
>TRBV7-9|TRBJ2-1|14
ASSGTGTGGRNEQF
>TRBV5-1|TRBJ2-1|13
ASSFTGSSYNEQF
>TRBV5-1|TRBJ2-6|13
ASSTSGTGANVLT
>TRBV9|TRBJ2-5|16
ASSVLESGGRAGETQY
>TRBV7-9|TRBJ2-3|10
ASSSTQDTQY
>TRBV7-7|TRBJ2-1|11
ASSLGPDNEQF
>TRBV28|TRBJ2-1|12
ASSLGQGNNEQF
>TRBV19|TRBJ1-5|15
ASRTGQTTYSNQPQH
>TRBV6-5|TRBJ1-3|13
ASSKQGARGNTIY
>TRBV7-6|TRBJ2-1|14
ASSLATSGTYNEQF
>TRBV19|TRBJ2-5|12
ATKRGGVAETQY
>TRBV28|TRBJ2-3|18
ASSLWSLKRAGESTDTQY
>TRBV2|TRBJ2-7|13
ASSEAPSGSYEQY
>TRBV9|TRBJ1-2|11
ASSVGTGGGYT
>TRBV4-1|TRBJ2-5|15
ASSRQGADIFQETQY
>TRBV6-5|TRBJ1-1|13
ASSFGSLTDTEAF
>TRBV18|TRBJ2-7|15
ASSPGLAGGGSYEQY
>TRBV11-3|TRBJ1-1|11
ASSLNRGTEAF